The 9 T cell receptor beta chains given below trace back to one sample, sequenced in a study of T cell responses to AZD1222 COVID-19 vaccine. Generated by immunoSEQ multiplex PCR, the TCRdb table keeps only in-frame clones and is missing some. Of roughly 110,000 clones in the sample, roughly 90% were seen once. The sequencing used peripheral blood, collected on day 0 of AZD1222 vaccination. The receptors were sampled from an adult in good health.

This clone appeared a single time. The chain recombines TRBV4-2 with TRBJ2-7; D call uncertain. The CDR3 sequence is 15 residues long. CDR1 and CDR2 (germline): LGHNA, YNFKEQ. The V gene lost 4 bases and the J gene lost 1 base, with 14 bases spanning the gap. CDR3 sequence: CASSRMGDTSYEQYF. CDR3 DNA: TGTGCCAGCAGCCGGATGGGCGACACTTCCTACGAGCAGTACTTC.

This clone is a singleton in its sample. The chain is built from TRBV13 and TRBJ1-1; D not resolved. Germline V gene data show CDR1 as PRHDT and CDR2 as FYEKMQ (reference sequence). Trimming shortened V by 5 bases and J by 5 bases, and 12 bases separated the two germline ends. The CDR3 is made up of 13 amino acids. CDR3 nucleotide sequence: TGTGCCAGCAGCCCGACTAGTTGGACTGAAGCTTTCTTT. Its translation: CASSPTSWTEAFF.

This chain joins TRBV28 and TRBJ2-5; D remains unclear. The CDR3 sequence is 15 residues long. Germline V CDR1 and CDR2: MDHEN, SYDVKM. With 2 bases removed from V and 2 bases from J, the gap between germline ends came to 12 bases. CDR3 nucleotides: TGTGCCAGCAGTTTAGAAGGGTTGGGACAAGAGACCCAGTACTTC. It specifies CASSLEGLGQETQYF.

V gene TRBV11-1 combines with J gene TRBJ1-1; no clear D. The CDR3 consists of 14 residues. V gave up 3 bases and J gave up 1 base, with 9 bases separating them. Germline V lookup: CDR1 SGHAT, CDR2 FQDESV (reference sequence). CDR3 sequence (DNA): TGTGCCAGCAGCTTCACGGAGGGGAACACTGAAGCTTTCTTT. This codes for CASSFTEGNTEAFF.

This clone was observed once. CDR3 in DNA: TGTGCCAGCAGCTGGACAGGGGATCAGCCCCAGCATTTT. Amino acid sequence: CASSWTGDQPQHF. The rearrangement joins TRBV6-2 or TRBV6-3 to TRBJ1-5; 9 bases agree with TRBD1. CDR1 and CDR2 from the germline V gene are MNHEY and SVGEGT. Trimming cost V 6 bases and J 5 bases; bases outside gene matches: 2. The CDR3 extends over 13 amino acids.

The rearrangement links TRBV25-1 to TRBJ2-1, with D perhaps given as TRBD1 or TRBD2 (5 bases each). This CDR3 contains 15 residues. Germline loops: CDR1 MGHDK, CDR2 SYGVNS. With 4 bases removed from V and 8 bases from J, the gap between germline ends came to 18 bases. CDR3 in amino acids: CASSALTEARDEQFF. CDR3 DNA sequence: TGTGCCAGCAGTGCACTGACAGAAGCGAGGGATGAGCAGTTCTTC.

The rearrangement joins TRBV18 to TRBJ2-1, with 9 bases fitting TRBD2. V trimming: 1 base; J trimming: 4 bases; junction bases outside the gene matches: 11. CDR3 length: 18 residues. The germline gives CDR1 KGHSH, CDR2 LQKENI. The CDR3 loop reads CASSPRVALAGTYNEQFF. The CDR3, as DNA: TGTGCCAGCTCACCACGGGTGGCGCTAGCGGGAACGTACAATGAGCAGTTCTTC. Combining the CDR3 with reference TRBV18 and TRBJ2-1 gives the whole variable domain NAGVMQNPRHLVRRRGQEARLRCSPMKGHSHVYWYRQLPEEGLKFMVYLQKENIIDESGMPKERFSAEFPKEGPSILRIQQVVRGDSAAYFCASSPRVALAGTYNEQFFGPGTRLTVL.

This sequence joins TRBV28 and TRBJ2-7; D perhaps matches TRBD1 (6 bases). The germline V gene has CDR1 MDHEN and CDR2 SYDVKM. The CDR3 covers 13 residues. Deletions cut 6 bases from V and 2 bases from J, with 11 bases between. DNA of the CDR3: TGTGCCAGCAGCCCCGGGACAACCTACGAGCAGTACTTC. This encodes CASSPGTTYEQYF.

CDR3 protein: CASSQGGLAGAEEQYF. For the CDR3, the DNA is TGCGCCAGCAGCCAAGGAGGTCTAGCGGGAGCAGAAGAGCAGTACTTC. The chain employs TRBV4-1 and TRBJ2-7, with TRBD2 matching 10 bases. The length of the CDR3 is 16 residues. The J segment lost 7 bases and the V segment lost 1 base, leaving 10 bases of the junction unmatched. The V gene's germline CDR1 is MGHRA and CDR2 YSYEKL.